This entry features one T cell receptor (beta chain) sequence. The antigen remains unidentified. This entry belongs to a study of beta chain features in type 1 diabetes. Study details: All of the samples together had 85 million to 140 million sorted cells examined. Study-wide points: Researchers report that Type 1 diabetes patients had moderately but significantly shorter TCRB CDR3s across all four CD4+ subsets. No resolution was reached here on whether HLA type influences TCRB rearrangement.

Without exception, sorted populations had purity beyond 95%. Germline assignment: CDR1 GTSNPN and CDR2 SVGIG (reference sequence). The V end lost 0 bases, the J end lost 6 bases, and 8 bases lay between the germline ends. The length of the CDR3 is 13 residues. Since all of the isolated RNA was reverse transcribed, expressed TCRB transcripts were what got sequenced. Sequencing was performed with immunoSEQ multiplex PCR; in TCRdb, only in-frame clones are kept and a portion is missing. The sample includes approximately 250,000 clones, over 9.5% of them seen just once. Sample: naive CD4+ T cells from blood. This TCR was sampled from a woman aged 18-30 years in good health. The chain recombines TRBV30 with TRBJ2-2; possibly TRBD2 for D (5 bases). CDR3 region: CAWSVGVAGELFF. CDR3 in DNA: TGTGCCTGGAGTGTCGGGGTGGCCGGGGAGCTGTTTTTT.